The rows below give T cell receptor beta chains drawn from one sample of a study of shared clonotypes between healthy human individuals. Clones were sequenced by immunoSEQ multiplex PCR, and TCRdb holds only the in-frame ones, with some missing. The table records about a million clones, around three quarters of them present only once. Input material: memory CD4+ T cells from PBMCs. These receptors came from a man younger than 35 in good health. Some clones in this sample may be carry-over from other donors' samples. Both conserved end residues are part of each CDR3. The order of the fields is D gene, V gene, J gene, clone size, CDR3 protein, CDR3 DNA. The D gene is left open where the match is weak. Size values are once, few and many counts, or a class for expanded clones, and some rows have none.

.	TRBV5-6	TRBJ2-1	.	CASSEEQGPSYNEQFF	TGTGCCAGCAGCGAGGAACAGGGCCCCTCCTACAATGAGCAGTTCTTC
TRBD2	TRBV10-3	TRBJ2-7	.	CATSGLAGGGSYEQYF	TGTGCCACCAGCGGACTAGCGGGAGGCGGCTCCTACGAGCAGTACTTC
.	TRBV7-6	TRBJ1-1	.	CASELLDTEAFF	TGTGCCAGCGAGCTATTGGACACTGAAGCTTTCTTT
TRBD2	TRBV2	TRBJ2-7	once	CASSRLPSGGYYEQYF	TGTGCCAGCAGTCGACTCCCTAGCGGGGGATACTACGAGCAGTACTTC
.	TRBV30	TRBJ2-3	.	CAWSFGDTQYF	TGTGCCTGGAGTTTTGGGGATACGCAGTATTTT
TRBD1	TRBV30	TRBJ2-5	.	CAWTATPRQGPIQETQYF	TGTGCCTGGACCGCTACACCCCGACAGGGACCAATACAAGAGACCCAGTACTTC
TRBD2	TRBV7-2	TRBJ2-2	.	CASSLRLAGAGGELFF	TGTGCCAGCAGCTTACGGCTAGCGGGAGCGGGCGGGGAGCTGTTTTTT
.	TRBV5-1	TRBJ2-7	many	CASSPGPGFNEQYF	TGCGCCAGCAGCCCCGGACCGGGGTTCAACGAGCAGTACTTC
TRBD2	TRBV10-3	TRBJ2-2	.	CAISGEGPGELFF	TGTGCCATCAGTGGGGAGGGCCCCGGGGAGCTGTTTTTT
.	TRBV5-1	TRBJ1-3	.	CASSLEQLSSGNTIYF	TGCGCCAGCAGCTTGGAACAGTTGAGCTCTGGAAACACCATATATTTT
.	TRBV6-5	TRBJ2-7	once	CASSYRSFSYEQYF	TGTGCCAGCAGTTACCGGTCGTTCTCCTACGAGCAGTACTTC
TRBD2	TRBV30	TRBJ2-1	few	CAWGKREGSYNEQFF	TGTGCCTGGGGAAAGCGGGAGGGCTCCTACAATGAGCAGTTCTTC
.	TRBV6-1	TRBJ2-5	.	CASSEALKTQYF	TGTGCCAGCAGTGAAGCCCTCAAGACCCAGTACTTC
.	TRBV11-2	TRBJ2-2	.	CASSLVGRLTGELFF	TGTGCCAGCAGCTTAGTTGGCAGATTGACCGGGGAGCTGTTTTTT
.	TRBV5-1	TRBJ2-5	.	CASSSQGGGETQYF	TGCGCCAGCAGCTCCCAGGGGGGCGGAGAGACCCAGTACTTC
TRBD1	TRBV30	TRBJ2-7	.	CAWIGQGTYEQYF	TGTGCCTGGATCGGACAGGGAACCTACGAGCAGTACTTC
TRBD2	TRBV6-5	TRBJ2-1	.	CASSYGRAPSYNEQFF	TGTGCCAGCAGTTACGGGAGGGCCCCCTCCTACAATGAGCAGTTCTTC
TRBD2	TRBV5-1	TRBJ2-7	once	CASSFGTSSYEQYF	TGCGCCAGCAGTTTCGGGACTAGCTCCTACGAGCAGTACTTC
TRBD1	TRBV5-1	TRBJ2-2	.	CASSPGTGYTGELFF	TGCGCCAGCAGCCCTGGGACAGGGTACACCGGGGAGCTGTTTTTT
TRBD2	TRBV11-2	TRBJ2-3	.	CASSFLAGEVTDTQYF	TGTGCCAGCAGCTTTTTAGCGGGAGAAGTTACAGATACGCAGTATTTT
TRBD1	TRBV5-1	TRBJ1-5	.	CASRTGAFGPQHF	TGCGCCAGCAGGACAGGGGCTTTTGGCCCCCAGCATTTT
.	TRBV30	TRBJ2-7	.	CAWRRGSGASRSYEQYF	TGTGCCTGGAGAAGAGGGAGCGGCGCATCTCGAAGCTACGAGCAGTACTTC
TRBD1	TRBV18	TRBJ2-7	.	CASSLGTGPPYEQYF	TGTGCCAGCTCACTAGGGACAGGGCCGCCCTACGAGCAGTACTTC
.	TRBV5-1	TRBJ2-7	few	CASSLAMGSSYEQYF	TGCGCCAGCAGCTTGGCCATGGGGAGCTCCTACGAGCAGTACTTC
.	TRBV2	TRBJ1-1	.	CASKGHPNVGAFF	TGTGCCAGCAAGGGACATCCCAACGTTGGAGCTTTCTTT
TRBD1	TRBV5-1	TRBJ2-7	once	CASSIQGASYEQYF	TGCGCCAGCAGCATACAGGGGGCGTCCTACGAGCAGTACTTC
TRBD1	TRBV29-1	TRBJ1-2	many	CSVEGVRGRANYGYTF	TGCAGCGTTGAGGGGGTCAGGGGGCGCGCAAACTATGGCTACACCTTC
.	TRBV5-6	TRBJ1-4	.	CASSLWGTNEKLFF	TGTGCCAGCAGCTTGTGGGGGACTAATGAAAAACTGTTTTTT
.	TRBV30	TRBJ1-5	few	CAWSVLKGQPQHF	TGTGCCTGGAGTGTACTAAAGGGTCAGCCCCAGCATTTT
.	TRBV5-6	TRBJ1-4	.	CASSLYTEKLFF	TGTGCCAGCAGCTTGTATACGGAAAAACTGTTTTTT
TRBD2	TRBV7-2	TRBJ2-1	.	CASTHPASGRNEQFF	TGTGCCAGCACCCACCCGGCTAGCGGGAGAAATGAGCAGTTCTTC